The T cell receptor (beta chain) under discussion was sequenced for a study of blood T cell repertoires in COVID-19. Study in general: Sources were T cells, B-cell-depleted T cells, or PBMCs; the material itself was cDNA or gDNA.

Study processing details: Estimates of nucleated cell counts were drawn from the amplification of reference gene primers. TCRdb keeps only in-frame clones here, not all; method: immunoSEQ multiplex PCR. The D gene and trimming were derived from the DNA, and the V and J assignments and clone size from that table. Among about 120,000 clones listed, roughly 81% were seen once. Trimming at V came to 6 bases and at J to 3 bases, leaving 2 bases not matched to a gene. The CDR3 totals 15 residues. Germline V gene lookup returns CDR1 SQVTM and CDR2 ANQGSEA. This TCR was sampled from a man aged 35 to 55 with acute or convalescent COVID-19. The chain links TRBV29-1 to TRBJ2-2; the match to TRBD2 covers 15 bases. The sample taken for sequencing was peripheral blood. The CDR3 sequence is CSVRTSGGDTGELFF. The CDR3 DNA follows: TGCAGCGTCAGGACTAGCGGGGGGGACACCGGGGAGCTGTTTTTT.